These 2 T cell receptor beta chains originate from one sample sequenced in a study of T cell changes during pregnancy in multiple sclerosis. Here immunoSEQ multiplex PCR was the method, and the copy in TCRdb shows in-frame clones only, minus some. Among about 40,000 clones, 85% to 95% were seen once, and the ten largest hold less than 0.9%. Material: CD4+ T cells from peripheral blood mononuclear cells, obtained before pregnancy. Every receptor here comes from a female donor with multiple sclerosis, enrolled in a pregnancy study.

The rearrangement joins TRBV5-1 to TRBJ2-5; the D gene is possibly TRBD1 (5 bases). Trimming left V 3 bases short and J 4 bases short, with 13 bases between. This CDR3 region has 14 residues. Germline V gives CDR1 SGHRS, CDR2 YFSETQ. CDR3 region: CASSSQGIGETQYF. The CDR3 DNA is TGCGCCAGCAGCTCCCAGGGAATAGGAGAGACCCAGTACTTC.

This chain uses TRBV6-1 with TRBJ1-2, with D maybe TRBD1 (6 bases). V lost 5 bases to trimming and J lost 2 bases, with 12 bases between them. Germline V gene lookup returns CDR1 MNHNS and CDR2 SASEGT. The CDR3 is made up of 14 amino acids. This CDR3 is CASSRTDSNYGYTF. The CDR3 DNA reads as TGTGCCAGCAGTAGGACAGACAGCAACTATGGCTACACCTTC.